This note documents a single T cell receptor (beta chain) sequence. This CDR3 comprises 16 residues. Per germline, CDR1 SQVTM and CDR2 ANQGSEA. V lost 6 bases and J lost 5; bases outside the gene matches: 8. This specimen comes from a study of blood T cell repertoires in COVID-19. The wider study: Samples of COVID-19 (acute and convalescent) were obtained from the United States, Italy and Spain.

Assay: immunoSEQ multiplex PCR; the TCRdb copy retains only in-frame clones and omits some. The sample includes roughly 120,000 clones, approximately 85% seen only once; the top ten take approximately 3.5%. Seattle-derived patients entered the study during active infection and were followed longitudinally. Source material: peripheral blood. The clonotype comes from a woman older than 75 with COVID-19, enrolled during active disease. The rearrangement links TRBV29-1 to TRBJ2-2; the match to TRBD2 covers 14 bases. CDR3 sequence reads: CSVTGTSGSGTGELFF. The CDR3 region has the DNA TGCAGCGTCACCGGGACTAGCGGGAGTGGTACCGGGGAGCTGTTTTTT.